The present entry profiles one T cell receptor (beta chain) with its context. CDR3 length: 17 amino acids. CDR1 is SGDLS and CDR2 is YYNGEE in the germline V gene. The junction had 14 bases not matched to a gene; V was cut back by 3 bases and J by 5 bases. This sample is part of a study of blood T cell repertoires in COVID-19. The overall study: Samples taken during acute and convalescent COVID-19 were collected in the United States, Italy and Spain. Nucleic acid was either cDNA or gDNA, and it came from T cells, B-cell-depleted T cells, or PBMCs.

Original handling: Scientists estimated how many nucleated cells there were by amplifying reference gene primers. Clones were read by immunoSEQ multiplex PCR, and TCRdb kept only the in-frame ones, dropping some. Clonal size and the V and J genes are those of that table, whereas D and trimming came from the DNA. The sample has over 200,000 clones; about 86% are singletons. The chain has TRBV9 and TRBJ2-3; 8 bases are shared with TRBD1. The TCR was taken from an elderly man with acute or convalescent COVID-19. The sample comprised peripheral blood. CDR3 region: CASSAGQGGRPVDTQYF. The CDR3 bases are TGTGCCAGCAGCGCAGGACAGGGTGGGCGTCCCGTAGATACGCAGTATTTT.